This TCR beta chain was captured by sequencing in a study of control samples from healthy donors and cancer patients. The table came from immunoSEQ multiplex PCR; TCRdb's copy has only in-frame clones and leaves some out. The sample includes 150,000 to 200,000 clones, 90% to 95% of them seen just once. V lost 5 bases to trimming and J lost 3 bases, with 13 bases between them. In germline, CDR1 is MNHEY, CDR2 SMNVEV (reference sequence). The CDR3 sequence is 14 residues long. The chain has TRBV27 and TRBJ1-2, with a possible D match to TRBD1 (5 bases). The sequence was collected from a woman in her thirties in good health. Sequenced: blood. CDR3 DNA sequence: TGTGCCAGCAGTCCCACCCTGGGGGACTATGGCTACACCTTC. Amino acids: CASSPTLGDYGYTF.